This is a list of T cell receptor beta chains from one sample in a study of identifying expanded T cells in peripheral blood. Data came from immunoSEQ multiplex PCR; TCRdb stores just in-frame clones and leaves some out. The sample lists 90,000 or so clones; approximately 86% were seen once. Sequencing used blood. The source of these receptors is a person between 18 and 69 years old in good health. The CDR3 runs from the conserved cysteine through the conserved F or W. Fields, in order: V gene, J gene, CDR3 protein.

>TRBV7-2|TRBJ2-2
CASSLAMSGELFF
>TRBV5-6|TRBJ2-1
CASSRGNEQFF
>TRBV4-3|TRBJ2-3
CASSPRDRESDTQYF
>TRBV2|TRBJ1-2
CASSTRQGGGDGYTF
>TRBV5-4|TRBJ1-6
CASSQQVRYNSPLHF
>TRBV18|TRBJ2-5
CASSAGLWETQYF
>TRBV6-1|TRBJ2-7
CASTPSWGPYEQYF
>TRBV6-5|TRBJ2-7
CASSYLRDRSYEQYF
>TRBV6-5|TRBJ2-2
CASRRTGATGELFF
>TRBV6-1|TRBJ1-1
CASRLGNTEAFF
>TRBV4-3|TRBJ2-3
CASKLVYTDTQYF
>TRBV5-6|TRBJ2-3
CASSFYGIKTTDTQYF
>TRBV5-1|TRBJ1-1
CASSLLMNTEAFF
>TRBV6-6|TRBJ2-3
CASSDITILTDTQYF
>TRBV7-2|TRBJ1-1
CASSFSLVGDTEAFF
>TRBV9|TRBJ2-1
CASSVGSSYNEQFF
>TRBV6-6|TRBJ2-7
CASSYSQGGEQYF
>TRBV20-1|TRBJ1-2
CSPLGYTF
>TRBV2|TRBJ1-3
CASSLFSGNTIYF
>TRBV15|TRBJ2-1
CATSRGTATNEQFF
>TRBV11-2|TRBJ1-1
CASSLERNRGWVAEAFF
>TRBV5-4|TRBJ2-2
CASSLGGGRKWTGELFF
>TRBV7-2|TRBJ2-3
CASSFGTDTQYF
>TRBV18|TRBJ1-2
CASSPLEGARNGYTF
>TRBV6-1|TRBJ1-5
CASKAGQTSNQPQHF
>TRBV7-9|TRBJ2-7
CASSRADRSLTYEQYF
>TRBV9|TRBJ1-2
CASRLPKEGVNGYTF
>TRBV7-9|TRBJ1-1
CATIDRGKKMNTEAFF
>TRBV6-5|TRBJ1-2
CASSNPRRDGYTF
>TRBV11-2|TRBJ1-2
CASSLTEANYGYTF
>TRBV7-9|TRBJ2-7
CASSLGSIFHEQYF
>TRBV2|TRBJ2-5
CASRPGRAGTQYF
>TRBV18|TRBJ2-2
CASSRGQGTGELFF
>TRBV6-5|TRBJ2-3
CASSFGTGLPDTQYF
>TRBV5-1|TRBJ1-1
CASSFVGNTEAFF
>TRBV29-1|TRBJ1-2
CSVGQGDYGYTF
>TRBV19|TRBJ1-5
CASSAGSLGFDQPQHF
>TRBV12-5|TRBJ2-3
CASGTGLRTDTQYF
>TRBV4-3|TRBJ2-3
CASSQEAGPDTQYF
>TRBV2|TRBJ2-7
CASNGHEQYF
>TRBV2|TRBJ1-2
CASRNYGYTF